The 5 T cell receptor beta chains below all came from one sample that was sequenced in a study of blood T cell repertoires in COVID-19. Using immunoSEQ multiplex PCR, the repertoire was profiled, and TCRdb retains in-frame clones only, with some absent. This sample yields about 48,000 clones, of which around 80% are seen a single time; around 53% belongs to the top ten. Sample: peripheral blood. All receptors come from a man in his 70s with acute or convalescent COVID-19.

The chain links TRBV6-5 to TRBJ2-7; 7 bases agree with TRBD1. This CDR3 is 14 amino acids long. V was clipped by 5 bases and J by 3 bases; unmatched bases: 7. The germline V gene encodes CDR1 MNHEY and CDR2 SVGAGI. The CDR3 DNA reads TGTGCCAGCAGTCTCCGGACAGGTGACTACGAGCAGTACTTC. It codes for CASSLRTGDYEQYF.

The J gene is TRBJ2-1, the V gene TRBV5-6; 10 bases line up with TRBD2. The CDR3 is made up of 16 amino acids. Trimming removed 1 base from V and 7 bases from J; junction bases left unmatched: 8. Germline-derived CDR1 and CDR2 are SGHDT and YYEEEE. The CDR3 DNA follows: TGTGCCAGCAGCTTGACCCTAGCGGGAGAAAGGAATGAGCAGTTCTTC. Encoded protein: CASSLTLAGERNEQFF.

The V and J genes are TRBV7-9 and TRBJ1-1, with D unclear. Trimming left V 7 bases short and J 4 bases short, with 19 bases between. Per germline, CDR1 SEHNR and CDR2 FQNEAQ (reference sequence). The CDR3 has 15 amino acids. CDR3 in DNA: TGTGCCAGCAACAATTTAGACCGGGAGGGCACTGAAGCTTTCTTT. Its translation: CASNNLDREGTEAFF.

This clone was seen a single time. The rearrangement links TRBV7-9 to TRBJ2-7, with TRBD1 as a possible D gene (5 bases). Germline CDR1 is SEHNR and CDR2 is FQNEAQ (reference sequence). The CDR3 is 16 residues long. V was cut by 0 bases and J by 3 bases, with 15 bases left in between. The CDR3 nucleotides read TGTGCCAGCAGCTTAGCGGGTTTAAGGGGTCACTACGAGCAGTACTTC. Protein product: CASSLAGLRGHYEQYF. Drawing the rest from reference TRBV7-9 and TRBJ2-7, the complete variable domain is DTGVSQNPRHKITKRGQNVTFRCDPISEHNRLYWYRQTLGQGPEFLTYFQNEAQLEKSRLLSDRFSAERPKGSFSTLEIQRTEQGDSAMYLCASSLAGLRGHYEQYFGPGTRLTVT.

J is TRBJ1-6 and V is TRBV9; the D gene is possibly TRBD1 (5 bases). Trimming removed 4 bases at V and 8 bases at J, with 10 bases between. Germline assignment: CDR1 SGDLS and CDR2 YYNGEE. This CDR3 has 13 residues. In nucleotides, the CDR3 is TGTGCCAGCAGCAGGGGTTTGGATTCACCCCTCCACTTT. It encodes CASSRGLDSPLHF.